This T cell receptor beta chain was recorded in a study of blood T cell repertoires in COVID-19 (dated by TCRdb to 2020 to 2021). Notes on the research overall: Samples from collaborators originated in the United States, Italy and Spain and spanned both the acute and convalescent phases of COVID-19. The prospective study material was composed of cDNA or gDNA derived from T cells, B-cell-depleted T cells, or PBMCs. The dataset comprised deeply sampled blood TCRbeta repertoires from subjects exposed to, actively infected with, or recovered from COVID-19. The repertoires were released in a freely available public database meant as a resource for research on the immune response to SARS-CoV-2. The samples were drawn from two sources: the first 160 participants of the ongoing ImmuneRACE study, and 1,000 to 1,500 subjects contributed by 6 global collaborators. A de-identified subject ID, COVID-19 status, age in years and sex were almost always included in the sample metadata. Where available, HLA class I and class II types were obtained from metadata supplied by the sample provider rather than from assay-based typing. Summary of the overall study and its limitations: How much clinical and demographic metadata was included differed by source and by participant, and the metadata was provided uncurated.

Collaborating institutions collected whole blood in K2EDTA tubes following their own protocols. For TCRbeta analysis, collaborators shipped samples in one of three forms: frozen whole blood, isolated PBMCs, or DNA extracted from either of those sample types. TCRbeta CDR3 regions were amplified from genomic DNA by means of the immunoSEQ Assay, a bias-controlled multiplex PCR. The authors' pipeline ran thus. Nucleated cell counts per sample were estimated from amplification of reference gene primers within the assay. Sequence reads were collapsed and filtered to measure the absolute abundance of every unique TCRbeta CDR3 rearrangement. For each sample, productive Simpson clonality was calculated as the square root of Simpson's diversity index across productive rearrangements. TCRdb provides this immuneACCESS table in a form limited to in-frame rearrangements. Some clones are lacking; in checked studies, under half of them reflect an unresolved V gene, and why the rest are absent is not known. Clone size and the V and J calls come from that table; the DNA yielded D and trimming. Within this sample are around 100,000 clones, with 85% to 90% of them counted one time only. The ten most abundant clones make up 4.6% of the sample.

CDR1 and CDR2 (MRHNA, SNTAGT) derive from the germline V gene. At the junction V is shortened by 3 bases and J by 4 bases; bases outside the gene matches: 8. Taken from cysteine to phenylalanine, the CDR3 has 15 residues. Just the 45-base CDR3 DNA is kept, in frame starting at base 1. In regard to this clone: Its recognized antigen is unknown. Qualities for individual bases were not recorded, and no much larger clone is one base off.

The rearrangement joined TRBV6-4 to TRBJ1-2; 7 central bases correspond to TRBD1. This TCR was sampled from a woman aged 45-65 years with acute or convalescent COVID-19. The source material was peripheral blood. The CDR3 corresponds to CASSEGRGSGYGYTF. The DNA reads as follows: TGTGCCAGCAGTGAGGGCAGGGGGTCCGGCTATGGCTACACCTTC.